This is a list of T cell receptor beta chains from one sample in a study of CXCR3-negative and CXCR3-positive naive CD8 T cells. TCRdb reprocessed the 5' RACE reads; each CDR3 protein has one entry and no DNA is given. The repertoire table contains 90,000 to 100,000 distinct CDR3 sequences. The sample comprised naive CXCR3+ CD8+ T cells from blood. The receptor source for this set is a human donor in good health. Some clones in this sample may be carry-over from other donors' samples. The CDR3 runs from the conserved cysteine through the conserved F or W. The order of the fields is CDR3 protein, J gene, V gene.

CDR3 protein: CASSQEVPGLGRETQYF
J gene: TRBJ2-5
V gene: TRBV3-1

CDR3 protein: CASSGTGGNEKLFF
J gene: TRBJ1-4
V gene: TRBV25-1

CDR3 protein: CASSFGQGSAKNIQYF
J gene: TRBJ2-4
V gene: TRBV7-9

CDR3 protein: CASSLRPLGSYEQYF
J gene: TRBJ2-7
V gene: TRBV7-2

CDR3 protein: CASSYQEATNEKLFF
J gene: TRBJ1-4
V gene: TRBV6-2/TRBV6-3

CDR3 protein: CASSLGAGNYEQYF
J gene: TRBJ2-7
V gene: TRBV7-6

CDR3 protein: CASSTPRLAGGYEQYF
J gene: TRBJ2-7
V gene: TRBV7-9

CDR3 protein: CASSLNRDRVNTEAFF
J gene: TRBJ1-1
V gene: TRBV6-5

CDR3 protein: CASSFGGGAYEQYF
J gene: TRBJ2-7
V gene: TRBV7-2

CDR3 protein: CASSDQGWGTYEQYF
J gene: TRBJ2-7
V gene: TRBV6-1

CDR3 protein: CASSLYPPGRGITEAFF
J gene: TRBJ1-1
V gene: TRBV7-3

CDR3 protein: CASSQDLWGSYNEQFF
J gene: TRBJ2-1
V gene: TRBV4-3

CDR3 protein: CASSYGGRSYEQYF
J gene: TRBJ2-7
V gene: TRBV6-2/TRBV6-3

CDR3 protein: CASSQDNGPTGELFF
J gene: TRBJ2-2
V gene: TRBV4-3

CDR3 protein: CASSYTPQGTEQYF
J gene: TRBJ2-7
V gene: TRBV6-5

CDR3 protein: CASRSWANQETQYF
J gene: TRBJ2-5
V gene: TRBV6-2/TRBV6-3

CDR3 protein: CASSAAPPGYGYTF
J gene: TRBJ1-2
V gene: TRBV19

CDR3 protein: CASSPGQGASEQYF
J gene: TRBJ2-7
V gene: TRBV6-5

CDR3 protein: CSVEVHGSSYEQYF
J gene: TRBJ2-7
V gene: TRBV29-1

CDR3 protein: CASSPWDSPTDTQYF
J gene: TRBJ2-3
V gene: TRBV7-3

CDR3 protein: CASSQAAGELDTQYF
J gene: TRBJ2-3
V gene: TRBV3-1

CDR3 protein: CATSLQGAAPLHF
J gene: TRBJ1-6
V gene: TRBV14

CDR3 protein: CSVAPGSTDTQYF
J gene: TRBJ2-3
V gene: TRBV29-1

CDR3 protein: CASSFDRTTPSYEQYF
J gene: TRBJ2-7
V gene: TRBV28

CDR3 protein: CSAREAASDYNEQFF
J gene: TRBJ2-1
V gene: TRBV20-1

CDR3 protein: CATSSPWTDPSGAEAFF
J gene: TRBJ1-1
V gene: TRBV15

CDR3 protein: CASTRGGLSYNEQFF
J gene: TRBJ2-1
V gene: TRBV27

CDR3 protein: CASSPRTGQEDTQYF
J gene: TRBJ2-3
V gene: TRBV28

CDR3 protein: CASSQARGYDKNIQYF
J gene: TRBJ2-4
V gene: TRBV14

CDR3 protein: CASSTDSYEQYF
J gene: TRBJ2-7
V gene: TRBV19

CDR3 protein: CASSQDPTEDFYEQYF
J gene: TRBJ2-7
V gene: TRBV4-1

CDR3 protein: CATSAPPTLADISYNEQFF
J gene: TRBJ2-1
V gene: TRBV24-1

CDR3 protein: CASSPGGDWGVEQYF
J gene: TRBJ2-7
V gene: TRBV9

CDR3 protein: CASSLDGSGGEETQYF
J gene: TRBJ2-5
V gene: TRBV5-1

CDR3 protein: CSADPGQGLQDTEAFF
J gene: TRBJ1-1
V gene: TRBV20-1

CDR3 protein: CSARDRDRGRYEQYF
J gene: TRBJ2-7
V gene: TRBV20-1

CDR3 protein: CASSSGGRSYNEQFF
J gene: TRBJ2-1
V gene: TRBV9

CDR3 protein: CASSLDGGPTYEQYF
J gene: TRBJ2-7
V gene: TRBV27

CDR3 protein: CASSIINYEQYF
J gene: TRBJ2-7
V gene: TRBV7-9

CDR3 protein: CSVTGTGVFCGYTF
J gene: TRBJ1-2
V gene: TRBV29-1

CDR3 protein: CASSPLLLETQYF
J gene: TRBJ2-5
V gene: TRBV12-3/TRBV12-4

CDR3 protein: CSVEMSEGNTIYF
J gene: TRBJ1-3
V gene: TRBV29-1

CDR3 protein: CASSRNRAAGNTIYF
J gene: TRBJ1-3
V gene: TRBV12-3/TRBV12-4

CDR3 protein: CSVDGGNEQYF
J gene: TRBJ2-7
V gene: TRBV29-1

CDR3 protein: CSVGPATGGSYNEQFF
J gene: TRBJ2-1
V gene: TRBV29-1